This is a list of T cell receptor beta chains from one sample in a study of OX40 agonist ivuxolimab in advanced cancers. Method: immunoSEQ multiplex PCR; TCRdb's copy keeps in-frame clones and lacks some. The sample yields 150,000 to 180,000 clones, under 95% seen once. Sequencing used CD4+ or CD8+ T cells sorted from blood, obtained in a trial of the OX40 agonist ivuxolimab. The receptors stem from an adult with an advanced solid tumor such as melanoma, head and neck, liver or kidney cancer. CDR3s include the opening cysteine and the closing phenylalanine or tryptophan. D genes are given only for firm matches. A row's size may be missing; if present it is once, few, many or a size class.

J: TRBJ1-1
V: TRBV19
size: -
D: TRBD1
CDR3: CASSRGTGPPLRAFF
DNA: TGTGCCAGTAGTAGGGGGACAGGACCTCCCCTGAGGGCTTTCTTT

J: TRBJ2-5
V: TRBV5-4
size: -
D: TRBD1
CDR3: CASSPGHKGAGETQYF
DNA: TGTGCCAGCAGCCCGGGGCACAAGGGGGCTGGGGAGACCCAGTACTTC

J: TRBJ1-5
V: TRBV5-4
size: -
D: TRBD1
CDR3: CASSLKGTGLGQPQHF
DNA: TGTGCCAGCAGCTTGAAAGGGACAGGGTTGGGCCAGCCCCAGCATTTT

J: TRBJ2-3
V: TRBV29-1
size: -
D: TRBD2
CDR3: CSVGTSGTDTQYF
DNA: TGCAGCGTGGGGACTAGCGGCACAGATACGCAGTATTTT

J: TRBJ2-5
V: TRBV5-1
size: -
D: TRBD2
CDR3: CASTLAGDRGETQYF
DNA: TGCGCCAGCACACTAGCGGGGGACCGGGGGGAGACCCAGTACTTC

J: TRBJ2-5
V: TRBV2
size: -
D: -
CDR3: CASVRERQETQYF
DNA: TGTGCCAGCGTCCGGGAGAGGCAAGAGACCCAGTACTTC

J: TRBJ2-7
V: TRBV28
size: -
D: -
CDR3: CASSYYGTKTSYEQYF
DNA: TGTGCCAGCAGTTACTACGGGACCAAAACTTCCTACGAGCAGTACTTC

J: TRBJ2-1
V: TRBV9
size: -
D: TRBD2
CDR3: CASGLAGNEQFF
DNA: TGTGCCAGCGGGCTAGCGGGGAATGAGCAGTTCTTC

J: TRBJ2-1
V: TRBV5-5
size: once
D: TRBD2
CDR3: CASSLGQGLAGGPGQFF
DNA: TGTGCCAGCAGCTTGGGGCAGGGACTAGCGGGAGGGCCGGGACAGTTCTTC

J: TRBJ1-1
V: TRBV5-1
size: -
D: -
CDR3: CASSFGPTNTEAFF
DNA: TGCGCCAGCAGCTTTGGACCCACGAACACTGAAGCTTTCTTT

J: TRBJ2-1
V: TRBV7-2
size: -
D: TRBD2
CDR3: CASSMGLAGGPHEQFF
DNA: TGTGCCAGCAGTATGGGACTAGCGGGAGGGCCTCATGAGCAGTTCTTC

J: TRBJ2-7
V: TRBV7-9
size: -
D: -
CDR3: CASSPWDLSSYEQYF
DNA: TGTGCCAGCAGCCCCTGGGACCTGAGCTCCTACGAGCAGTACTTC

J: TRBJ2-1
V: TRBV15
size: -
D: -
CDR3: CATSRADFVAAEQFF
DNA: TGTGCCACCAGCAGAGCGGACTTTGTGGCTGCTGAGCAGTTCTTC

J: TRBJ2-1
V: TRBV4-2
size: -
D: TRBD2
CDR3: CASSQDLELAGLDEQFF
DNA: TGTGCCAGCAGCCAAGATCTTGAACTAGCGGGATTGGATGAGCAGTTCTTC

J: TRBJ1-5
V: TRBV7-2
size: -
D: -
CDR3: CASSLFGKSNQPQHF
DNA: TGTGCCAGCAGCTTATTTGGGAAGAGCAATCAGCCCCAGCATTTT

J: TRBJ2-3
V: TRBV15
size: -
D: -
CDR3: CATSREVTDTQYF
DNA: TGTGCCACCAGCAGGGAGGTGACAGATACGCAGTATTTT

J: TRBJ2-7
V: TRBV5-6
size: -
D: TRBD1
CDR3: CASSSWTGHTYEQYF
DNA: TGTGCCAGCAGCTCTTGGACAGGACATACCTACGAGCAGTACTTC

J: TRBJ2-1
V: TRBV7-2
size: -
D: -
CDR3: CASSFTGLSSYNEQFF
DNA: TGTGCCAGCAGCTTCACAGGATTAAGCTCCTACAATGAGCAGTTCTTC

J: TRBJ1-5
V: TRBV5-4
size: -
D: -
CDR3: CASSARPGGQPQHF
DNA: TGTGCCAGCAGCGCCCGCCCGGGGGGTCAGCCCCAGCATTTT

J: TRBJ2-3
V: TRBV27
size: -
D: TRBD2
CDR3: CASSAWIAGGPDTQYF
DNA: TGTGCCAGCAGTGCGTGGATAGCGGGGGGGCCAGATACGCAGTATTTT

J: TRBJ2-7
V: TRBV27
size: once
D: -
CDR3: CASSLRGRGLYEQYF
DNA: TGTGCCAGCAGCCTACGAGGCAGGGGACTCTACGAGCAGTACTTC

J: TRBJ1-2
V: TRBV4-3
size: -
D: -
CDR3: CASSQDDRYGYTF
DNA: TGCGCCAGCAGCCAAGATGACAGATATGGCTACACCTTC

J: TRBJ1-2
V: TRBV19
size: -
D: -
CDR3: CASKSGGGTHGYTF
DNA: TGTGCCAGCAAGTCTGGTGGCGGGACGCATGGCTACACCTTC

J: TRBJ1-1
V: TRBV5-1
size: -
D: TRBD1
CDR3: CASSVTGTANTEAFF
DNA: TGCGCCAGCAGCGTAACCGGGACAGCGAACACTGAAGCTTTCTTT

J: TRBJ1-5
V: TRBV4-2
size: -
D: -
CDR3: CASSHAVLTSNQPQHF
DNA: TGTGCCAGCAGCCACGCGGTCCTTACCAGCAATCAGCCCCAGCATTTT

J: TRBJ1-2
V: TRBV9
size: -
D: -
CDR3: CASSVGETPLGTF
DNA: TGTGCCAGCAGCGTAGGGGAGACCCCCCTTGGGACCTTC

J: TRBJ2-7
V: TRBV6-6
size: -
D: TRBD1
CDR3: CASSYGQGDYEQYF
DNA: TGTGCCAGCAGTTACGGACAGGGGGACTACGAGCAGTACTTC

J: TRBJ2-7
V: TRBV5-6
size: -
D: TRBD1
CDR3: CASSLQGADEQYF
DNA: TGTGCCAGCAGCTTGCAGGGGGCTGACGAGCAGTACTTC

J: TRBJ1-1
V: TRBV27
size: -
D: -
CDR3: CASSFKGFGTLNTEAFF
DNA: TGTGCCAGCAGTTTCAAGGGATTTGGTACGTTGAACACTGAAGCTTTCTTT

J: TRBJ1-4
V: TRBV5-4
size: once
D: -
CDR3: CASSSGGAGPDGQLFF
DNA: TGTGCCAGCAGCTCGGGGGGGGCTGGTCCCGACGGACAACTGTTTTTT

J: TRBJ1-3
V: TRBV5-5
size: once
D: -
CDR3: CASSLDRSEGNTIYF
DNA: TGTGCCAGCAGCCTTGACAGGTCCGAAGGGAACACCATATATTTT

J: TRBJ2-3
V: TRBV4-1
size: -
D: TRBD2
CDR3: CASSHRTSEGARAQYF
DNA: TGCGCCAGCAGCCACAGGACTAGCGAGGGGGCCAGGGCGCAGTATTTT

J: TRBJ2-7
V: TRBV2
size: -
D: TRBD1
CDR3: CASSGLGTAAAEQYF
DNA: TGTGCCAGCAGTGGTCTCGGGACAGCAGCGGCCGAGCAGTACTTC

J: TRBJ2-1
V: TRBV5-1
size: -
D: -
CDR3: CASSLEGLNNEQFF
DNA: TGCGCCAGCAGCTTGGAGGGACTCAACAATGAGCAGTTCTTC

J: TRBJ2-2
V: TRBV11-2
size: -
D: TRBD1
CDR3: CASSPQGATGELFF
DNA: TGTGCCAGCAGCCCCCAGGGGGCAACCGGGGAGCTGTTTTTT

J: TRBJ2-3
V: TRBV11-2
size: -
D: -
CDR3: CASSLNSRTDTQYF
DNA: TGTGCCAGCAGCTTAAATTCCCGGACAGATACGCAGTATTTT

J: TRBJ1-2
V: TRBV12-5
size: once
D: -
CDR3: CASGRDIYGYTF
DNA: TGTGCTAGTGGACGTGACATATATGGCTACACCTTC

J: TRBJ1-2
V: TRBV18
size: -
D: -
CDR3: CASSPSNGQNYGYTF
DNA: TGTGCCAGCTCACCTTCTAATGGGCAGAACTATGGCTACACCTTC

J: TRBJ2-5
V: TRBV5-8
size: -
D: TRBD2
CDR3: CASSTGTRVQETQYF
DNA: TGTGCCAGCAGCACCGGGACTAGGGTACAAGAGACCCAGTACTTC

J: TRBJ1-1
V: TRBV18
size: -
D: TRBD1
CDR3: CASSPSLDRGGTEAFF
DNA: TGTGCCAGCTCACCCTCACTTGACAGGGGAGGCACTGAAGCTTTCTTT

J: TRBJ1-1
V: TRBV10-2
size: -
D: -
CDR3: CASSGTRGTTEAFF
DNA: TGCGCCAGCAGTGGGACACGGGGCACCACTGAAGCTTTCTTT

J: TRBJ2-5
V: TRBV2
size: -
D: TRBD2
CDR3: CASSDLAGGSETQYF
DNA: TGTGCCAGCAGTGATTTAGCGGGGGGGAGTGAGACCCAGTACTTC

J: TRBJ2-1
V: TRBV28
size: -
D: -
CDR3: CASSFWGEQFF
DNA: TGTGCCAGCAGTTTTTGGGGTGAGCAGTTCTTC

J: TRBJ2-7
V: TRBV11-1
size: -
D: -
CDR3: CASSLGSHEQYF
DNA: TGTGCCAGCAGCCTTGGATCTCACGAGCAGTACTTC

J: TRBJ2-7
V: TRBV5-1
size: once
D: -
CDR3: CASSEGSSYEQYF
DNA: TGCGCCAGCAGCGAGGGTAGCTCCTACGAGCAGTACTTC

J: TRBJ2-7
V: TRBV5-6
size: -
D: TRBD2
CDR3: CASSPEGRGVYEQYF
DNA: TGTGCCAGCAGCCCCGAGGGGCGGGGGGTCTACGAGCAGTACTTC

J: TRBJ1-2
V: TRBV27
size: -
D: TRBD1
CDR3: CASSPGQGVANYGYTF
DNA: TGTGCCAGCAGTCCGGGACAGGGGGTAGCTAACTATGGCTACACCTTC

J: TRBJ2-7
V: TRBV11-2
size: once
D: -
CDR3: CASSPPQYF
DNA: TGTGCCAGCAGCCCCCCCCAGTACTTC

J: TRBJ2-2
V: TRBV4-2
size: -
D: TRBD1
CDR3: CASSQDSWGQMNTGELFF
DNA: TGTGCCAGCAGCCAAGATAGCTGGGGACAGATGAACACCGGGGAGCTGTTTTTT

J: TRBJ1-5
V: TRBV10-3
size: -
D: -
CDR3: CAITDNSNQPQHF
DNA: TGTGCCATCACGGATAATAGCAATCAGCCCCAGCATTTT

J: TRBJ2-7
V: TRBV5-5
size: -
D: -
CDR3: CASSPMLAGLGGWYEQYF
DNA: TGTGCCAGCAGCCCCATGTTGGCTGGACTTGGTGGGTGGTACGAGCAGTACTTC

J: TRBJ2-6
V: TRBV10-3
size: -
D: TRBD1
CDR3: CAIRGDGTGHSGANVLTF
DNA: TGTGCCATCAGAGGAGACGGGACAGGACACTCTGGGGCCAACGTCCTGACTTTC

J: TRBJ1-2
V: TRBV14
size: -
D: TRBD1
CDR3: CASSQATGTGRGYTF
DNA: TGTGCCAGCAGCCAAGCTACCGGGACAGGCCGCGGCTACACCTTC

J: TRBJ1-2
V: TRBV6-5
size: once
D: -
CDR3: CASSPQGPAGYTF
DNA: TGTGCCAGCAGTCCTCAGGGGCCAGCCGGCTACACCTTC

J: TRBJ2-1
V: TRBV6-5
size: -
D: TRBD2
CDR3: CASRGGRWGEQFF
DNA: TGTGCCAGCCGTGGCGGGAGGTGGGGTGAGCAGTTCTTC

J: TRBJ1-2
V: TRBV5-4
size: -
D: -
CDR3: CASSLLRTNYGYTF
DNA: TGTGCCAGCAGCTTGCTGAGAACTAACTATGGCTACACCTTC